This T cell receptor beta chain was captured by sequencing in a study of blood T cell repertoires in COVID-19. In the study overall: Italy, Spain and the United States were the sources of the convalescent and acute COVID-19 samples. PBMCs, B-cell-depleted T cells, or T cells provided the cDNA or gDNA that made up the material.

V was trimmed by 2 bases and J by 4 bases, leaving 9 bases between them. From germline, CDR1 is SGHRS and CDR2 YFSETQ. The CDR3 totals 13 residues. Per the authors' pipeline: Amplification of reference gene primers provided the estimated nucleated cell counts. Libraries were prepared by immunoSEQ multiplex PCR; TCRdb keeps only in-frame clonotypes and omits some of them. V and J calls and clone size are copied from that table; D and trimming were computed from the DNA. The sample includes 150,000 to 250,000 clones, around four fifths of them seen just once. The rearrangement links TRBV5-1 to TRBJ1-2; D perhaps matches TRBD1 (6 bases). The source is a human donor with acute or convalescent COVID-19. The donor label of this sample is uncertain. The sequencing sample was made of peripheral blood. The CDR3 region has the DNA TGCGCCAGCAGCTTCACAGGGACCTATGGCTACACCTTC. Translating it yields CASSFTGTYGYTF. Full variable domain (remainder filled in from reference TRBV5-1 and TRBJ1-2): KAGVTQTPRYLIKTRGQQVTLSCSPISGHRSVSWYQQTPGQGLQFLFEYFSETQRNKGNFPGRFSGRQFSNSRSEMNVSTLELGDSALYLCASSFTGTYGYTFGSGTRLTVV.